This TCR beta chain comes out of a study of blood T cells in healthy people across ages (dated by TCRdb to the mid-2010s). Some background on the complete study: In model experiments, roughly one uniquely barcoded TCR beta cDNA molecule per two T cells was captured by template switching. The study measured age-related changes in TCR beta repertoire diversity using deep sequencing normalized with unique cDNA molecular identifiers. Four age groups were formed from the donors: young (average roughly 15 years), middle-aged (approximately 39), aged (approximately 60) and long-lived (about 75). To avoid experimental bias, donors of different ages were spread randomly across the sequencing lanes. Two additional independent replicas of 1 million unique cDNA reads from the same blood draw were analyzed for two donors (one aged 18 to 30 and one aged 80 or older).

Regarding this clonotype: It lacks a known antigen. A junction boundary mismatches the germline segment, possibly from a read error.

The 39 donors, aged about 6 to 95 years, were systemically healthy Caucasian individuals from Russia. Around 10 milliliters of peripheral blood were collected from each donor into EDTA-treated Vacutainer tubes. Ficoll-Paque density-gradient centrifugation was used to isolate PBMCs, with at least 7 million per sample. Trizol reagent was used to extract total RNA from the PBMCs, yielding at least 6 micrograms per sample. For every donor, an aliquot of PBMCs went through flow cytometry to measure the percentages of naive CD45RAhigh/CD27high T cells. What the work shows at the level of the full study, not this receptor alone: Conclusive comparison of naive and antigen-experienced compartments was prevented by the profiling of bulk unsorted PBMCs. Donor CMV infection status was unknown, potentially confounding age-related changes in expanded clonotypes. Estimates of total diversity from one million sequenced T cells were regarded as lower bounds and underestimates. As age increased, observed TCR beta diversity per million T cells dropped in a roughly linear way, and a significant reduction was already evident by age 40. Compared with the aged group, the long-lived group had more naive CD4+ T cells, fewer expanded clones and increased TCR diversity, suggesting age selection. The percentage of naive T cells measured by flow cytometry correlated strongly with observed TCR beta diversity.

Libraries came from 5' RACE. TCRdb names Illumina HiSeq 2500 as the instrument used. A second PCR of roughly 7 to 11 cycles was performed with a sample-barcoded 5' primer and a J-beta primer mix. A template-switch 5' adaptor carrying 12 random nucleotides introduced a unique molecular identifier onto each TCR beta cDNA molecule. At least 3 million CDR3-containing paired-end reads were obtained from each sample. First-strand cDNA synthesis was performed from all RNA using the Mint cDNA synthesis kit, with priming by a TRBC-specific oligonucleotide. Following uracil-DNA glycosylase treatment, a first 18-cycle PCR with universal primers M1SS and BC2_uni_R was performed on all cDNA. In the original analysis: Normalization of each sample was performed by random selection of 1 million high-quality reads, each carrying a distinct molecular identifier. Reads with shared molecular identifiers were discarded instead of being binned into consensus sequences. MiTCR, run with a Q25 quality threshold and the strictest error-elimination algorithm, handled CDR3 identification, clonotype clustering and error correction. A nonparametric unseen species model with Euler transformation was used to estimate lower-bound total TCR beta diversity. The raw public reads went through TCRdb reprocessing: fastp at Q25, MiXCR clone calling, in-frame beta chains kept. One record per CDR3 amino acid sequence lists the most common genes and DNA. The V and J calls reflect TCRdb's pipeline rather than the authors' work. The sample yields about 320,000 distinct CDR3 sequences; roughly 26% were counted once. The top ten clones comprise roughly 30% of the sample.

For CDR1 and CDR2, the germline V gene lists ENHRY and SYGVKD. Counted from cysteine to phenylalanine, this CDR3 has 13 amino acids. Kept here is only the CDR3 DNA, which spans 39 bases and is read in frame from base 1. The sample was blood. The receptor's source is a woman aged 70-85 years in good health. The sequence joins TRBV10-3 to TRBJ2-5; the D gene is unclear. The CDR3 in this case is CAISESMDHSEFF. The sequenced DNA is TGTGCCATCAGTGAGTCTATGGACCACTCTGAGTTCTTC.